Shown below are 10 T cell receptor beta chains from a single sample sequenced in a study of lymphopenia after photon versus proton radiotherapy. The table came from immunoSEQ multiplex PCR; TCRdb's copy has only in-frame clones and leaves some out. This table holds around 15,000 clones, about 85% found once. The sequences come from peripheral blood, collected from a patient treated with proton-based radiotherapy. The source is a woman aged 55-70 years with cholangiocarcinoma. Some clones in this sample may be carry-over from other donors' samples.

This sequence joins TRBV7-2 and TRBJ2-1, with a weak D call TRBD2 (6 bases). The CDR3 consists of 12 residues. V was trimmed by 4 bases and J by 15 bases, leaving 16 bases between them. Germline V gives CDR1 SGHTA, CDR2 FQGNSA. CDR3 loop: CASSYPATSMFF. CDR3 nucleotides: TGTGCCAGCAGCTACCCCGCGACTAGTATGTTCTTC.

V usage is TRBV6-6 and J usage is TRBJ2-7; 8 bases map to TRBD1. J gave up 6 bases and V 6 bases, and 10 bases lay outside the gene matches. The CDR3 contains 14 residues. Germline values: CDR1 MNHNY, CDR2 SVGAGI (reference sequence). The CDR3 here is CASRAGGVSREQYF. Here the CDR3 DNA reads TGTGCCAGCAGGGCAGGGGGCGTGAGTCGCGAGCAGTACTTC.

Judged by abundance, this clone is medium-sized. The V gene is TRBV21-1, the J gene TRBJ2-7; the D segment call TRBD2 is taken from the table without a DNA check. TRBV21-1 is a pseudogene locus. CDR3 length equals 17 residues. This CDR3 reads CASSTPGLALSSYEQYF. The CDR3, as DNA: TGTGCCAGCAGCACCCCCGGGCTAGCCTTAAGCTCCTACGAGCAGTACTTC.

The chain recombines TRBV19 with TRBJ2-7, with D possibly being TRBD1 (5 bases). Trimming removed 3 bases from V and 6 bases from J, with 12 bases in between. Germline V gene data show CDR1 as LNHDA and CDR2 as SQIVND (reference sequence). The CDR3 sequence is 13 residues long. The DNA of the CDR3 is TGTGCCAGTAGTATGTGGACATTAGGCGAGCAGTACTTC. It yields the protein CASSMWTLGEQYF.

The genes are TRBV18 and TRBJ2-7; D is possibly TRBD2 (7 bases). The CDR3 has 17 amino acids. CDR1 is KGHSH and CDR2 is LQKENI in the germline V gene. Trimming cost V 2 bases and J 7 bases, with 24 bases left between them. CDR3 protein: CASSPIGGLADLSEQYF. In DNA, the CDR3 is TGTGCCAGCTCACCAATCGGGGGGCTAGCGGACCTTAGTGAGCAGTACTTC.

This rearrangement joins TRBV21-1 to TRBJ2-5; the table's D call, TRBD1, was not checked against the DNA. TRBV21-1 represents a pseudogene. The CDR3 contains 13 residues. The CDR3 reads CASSTTGGQTQYF. The DNA for the CDR3 is TGTGCCAGCAGCACGACAGGGGGGCAGACCCAGTACTTC.

The chain combines TRBV6-5 with TRBJ1-3; unclear D gene. The length of the CDR3 is 15 residues. Trimming left V 6 bases short and J 3 bases short, with 15 bases between. Germline V gives CDR1 MNHEY, CDR2 SVGAGI. The CDR3 nucleotides read TGTGCCAGCAGCAAGGACGGAGCTCTTGGAAACACCATATATTTT. Its protein product is CASSKDGALGNTIYF.

The chain recombines TRBV6-5 with TRBJ1-1; possibly TRBD1 for D (6 bases). Trimming pared 0 bases from V and 0 bases from J, leaving 11 bases between. This CDR3 has 16 residues. Germline V CDR1 and CDR2: MNHEY, SVGAGI. The chain's CDR3 is CASSYSRGRVNTEAFF. The CDR3 DNA follows: TGTGCCAGCAGTTACTCGAGGGGGAGGGTGAACACTGAAGCTTTCTTT.

This chain connects TRBV18 to TRBJ2-3, with a possible D match to TRBD2 (5 bases). Germline V gene data show CDR1 as KGHSH and CDR2 as LQKENI. The length of the CDR3 is 13 residues. V lost 3 bases and J lost 2, with 6 bases in between. CDR3 in amino acids: CASSPGVTDTQYF. The CDR3 DNA sequence: TGTGCCAGCTCACCCGGGGTCACAGATACGCAGTATTTT.

The chain combines TRBV5-1 with TRBJ2-5; 8 nucleotides agree with TRBD1. Germline V gene data show CDR1 as SGHRS and CDR2 as YFSETQ. The CDR3 loop spans 14 amino acids. J lost 2 bases, V lost 4 bases, and 4 bases had no gene match. Here the CDR3 reads CASSTTGGQETQYF. The CDR3 DNA sequence: TGCGCCAGCAGCACTACAGGGGGTCAAGAGACCCAGTACTTC.